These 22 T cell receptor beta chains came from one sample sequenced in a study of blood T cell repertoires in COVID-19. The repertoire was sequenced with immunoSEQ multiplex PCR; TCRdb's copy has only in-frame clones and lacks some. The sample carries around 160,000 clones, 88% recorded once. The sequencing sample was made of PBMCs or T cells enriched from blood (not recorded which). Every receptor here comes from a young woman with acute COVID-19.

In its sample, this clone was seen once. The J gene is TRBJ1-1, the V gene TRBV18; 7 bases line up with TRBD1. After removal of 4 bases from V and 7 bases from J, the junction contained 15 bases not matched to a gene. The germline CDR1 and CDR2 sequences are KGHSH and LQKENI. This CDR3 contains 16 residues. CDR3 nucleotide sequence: TGTGCCAGCTCACGACGGTTGACAGGGACGATCGATGAAGCTTTCTTT. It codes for CASSRRLTGTIDEAFF.

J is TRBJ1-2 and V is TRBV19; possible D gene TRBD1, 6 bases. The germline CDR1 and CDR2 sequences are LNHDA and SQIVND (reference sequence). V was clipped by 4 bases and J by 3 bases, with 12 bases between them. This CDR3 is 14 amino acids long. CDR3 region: CASSTPGADYGYTF. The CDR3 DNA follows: TGTGCCAGTAGTACTCCAGGGGCTGACTATGGCTACACCTTC.

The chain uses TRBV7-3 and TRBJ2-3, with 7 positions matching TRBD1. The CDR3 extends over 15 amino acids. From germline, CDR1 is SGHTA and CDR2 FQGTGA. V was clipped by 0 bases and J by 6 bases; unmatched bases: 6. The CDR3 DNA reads TGTGCCAGCAGCTTAACCGGGACAGCGACCGATACGCAGTATTTT. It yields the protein CASSLTGTATDTQYF.

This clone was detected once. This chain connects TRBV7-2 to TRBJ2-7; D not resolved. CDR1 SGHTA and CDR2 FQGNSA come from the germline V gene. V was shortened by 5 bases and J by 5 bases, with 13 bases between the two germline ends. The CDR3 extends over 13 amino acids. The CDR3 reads CASSLNRGDEQYF. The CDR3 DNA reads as TGTGCCAGCAGCCTCAATCGAGGTGACGAGCAGTACTTC.

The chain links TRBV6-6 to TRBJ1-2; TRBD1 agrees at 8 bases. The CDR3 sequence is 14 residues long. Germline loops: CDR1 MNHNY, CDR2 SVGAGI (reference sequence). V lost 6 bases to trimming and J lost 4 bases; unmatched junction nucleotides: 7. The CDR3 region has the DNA TGTGCCAGCAGCCTCGGACAGGGCATCTATGGCTACACCTTC. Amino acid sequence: CASSLGQGIYGYTF.

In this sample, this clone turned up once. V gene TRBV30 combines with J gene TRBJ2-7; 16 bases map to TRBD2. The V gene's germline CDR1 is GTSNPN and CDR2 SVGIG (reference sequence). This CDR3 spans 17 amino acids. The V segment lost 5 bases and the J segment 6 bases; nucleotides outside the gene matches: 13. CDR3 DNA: TGTGCCTGGGGGGGGACTAGCGGGAGGGCCTATTGGGCCGAGCAGTACTTC. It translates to CAWGGTSGRAYWAEQYF.

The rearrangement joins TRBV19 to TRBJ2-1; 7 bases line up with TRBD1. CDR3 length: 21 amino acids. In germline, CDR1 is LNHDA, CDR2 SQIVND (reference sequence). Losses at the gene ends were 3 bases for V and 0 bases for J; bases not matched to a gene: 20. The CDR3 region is CASSMGSGVYRGVGSYNEQFF. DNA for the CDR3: TGTGCCAGTAGTATGGGGTCCGGAGTTTACAGGGGTGTGGGCTCCTACAATGAGCAGTTCTTC.

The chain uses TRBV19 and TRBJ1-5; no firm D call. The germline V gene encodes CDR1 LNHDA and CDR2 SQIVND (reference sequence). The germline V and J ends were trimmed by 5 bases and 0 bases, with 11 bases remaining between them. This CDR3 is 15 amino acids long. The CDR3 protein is CASSYGGYSNQPQHF. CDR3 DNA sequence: TGTGCCAGTAGTTATGGCGGTTATAGCAATCAGCCCCAGCATTTT.

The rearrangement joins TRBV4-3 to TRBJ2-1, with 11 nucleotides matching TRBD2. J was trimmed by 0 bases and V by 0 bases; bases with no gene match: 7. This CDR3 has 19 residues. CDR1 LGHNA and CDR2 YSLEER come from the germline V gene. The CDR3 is CASSQDWLTSGGSYNEQFF. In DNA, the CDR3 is TGCGCCAGCAGCCAAGATTGGTTAACTAGCGGGGGCTCCTACAATGAGCAGTTCTTC.

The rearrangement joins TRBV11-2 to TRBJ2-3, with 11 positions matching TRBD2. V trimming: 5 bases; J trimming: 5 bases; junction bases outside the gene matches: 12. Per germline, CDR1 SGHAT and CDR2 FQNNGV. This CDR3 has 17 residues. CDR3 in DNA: TGTGCCAGCAGCATTCACCCCTTAGCGGGAGGGGTAGATACGCAGTATTTT. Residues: CASSIHPLAGGVDTQYF.

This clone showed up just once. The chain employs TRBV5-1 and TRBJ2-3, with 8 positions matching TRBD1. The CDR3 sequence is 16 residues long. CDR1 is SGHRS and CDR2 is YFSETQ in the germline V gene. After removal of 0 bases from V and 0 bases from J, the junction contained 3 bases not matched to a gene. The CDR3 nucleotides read TGCGCCAGCAGCTTGGCCGGACAGGGAAGCACAGATACGCAGTATTTT. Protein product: CASSLAGQGSTDTQYF.

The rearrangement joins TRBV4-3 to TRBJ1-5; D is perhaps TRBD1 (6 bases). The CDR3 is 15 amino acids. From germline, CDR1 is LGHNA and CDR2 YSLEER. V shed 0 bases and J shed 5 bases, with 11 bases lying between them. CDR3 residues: CASSQEGGTDQPQHF. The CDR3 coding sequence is TGCGCCAGCAGCCAAGAAGGGGGTACCGATCAGCCCCAGCATTTT.

The CDR3 nucleotides read TGTGCCAGCAGTCTACTCGGGGACAGGGGTTCGAGCACCTTC. Translated: CASSLLGDRGSSTF. The chain links TRBV3-1 (or the pseudogene TRBV3-2) to TRBJ1-2; TRBD1 agrees at 10 bases. The germline CDR1 and CDR2 sequences are LGHDT and YNNKEL (reference sequence). Trimming removed 6 bases from V and 13 bases from J; junction bases left unmatched: 14. This CDR3 is built from 14 residues.

CDR3 amino acids: CASGHSEYEQYF. The CDR3 DNA is TGTGCCAGCGGACACAGCGAATACGAGCAGTACTTC. The chain recombines TRBV2 with TRBJ2-7; the D gene is possibly TRBD1 (5 bases). V gave up 8 bases and J gave up 4 bases, with 12 bases separating them. CDR3 length equals 12 residues. The V gene's germline CDR1 is SNHLY and CDR2 FYNNEI. The whole variable domain, filled in from reference TRBV2 and TRBJ2-7, reads EPEVTQTPSHQVTQMGQEVILRCVPISNHLYFYWYRQILGQKVEFLVSFYNNEISEKSEIFDDQFSVERPDGSNFTLKIRSTKLEDSAMYFCASGHSEYEQYFGPGTRLTVT.

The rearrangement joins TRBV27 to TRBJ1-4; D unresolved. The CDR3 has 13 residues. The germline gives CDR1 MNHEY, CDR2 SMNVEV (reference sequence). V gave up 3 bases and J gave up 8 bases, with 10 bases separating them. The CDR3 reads CASSFVTGEKLFF. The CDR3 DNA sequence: TGTGCCAGCAGTTTCGTTACGGGGGAAAAACTGTTTTTT.

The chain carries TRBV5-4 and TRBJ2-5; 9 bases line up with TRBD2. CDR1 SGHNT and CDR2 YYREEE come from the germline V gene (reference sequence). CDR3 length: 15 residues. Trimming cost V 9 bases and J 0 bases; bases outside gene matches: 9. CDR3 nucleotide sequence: TGTGCCACCCAAACCCCTAGCGGGGACCAAGAGACCCAGTACTTC. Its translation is CATQTPSGDQETQYF.

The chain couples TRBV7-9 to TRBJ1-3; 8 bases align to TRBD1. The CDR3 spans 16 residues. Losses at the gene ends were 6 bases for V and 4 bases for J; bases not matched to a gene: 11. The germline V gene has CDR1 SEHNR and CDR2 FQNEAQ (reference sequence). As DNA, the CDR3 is TGTGCCAGCAGTCACGCCGGCAGGGGGCCCGGAAACACCATATATTTT. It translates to CASSHAGRGPGNTIYF.

CDR3 amino acids: CASSALSQGLDGYTF. The CDR3 nucleotides read TGCGCCAGCAGCGCTCTATCGCAGGGCCTGGATGGCTACACCTTC. The V gene is TRBV5-1, the J gene TRBJ1-2, with a weak D call TRBD1 (5 bases). Germline values: CDR1 SGHRS, CDR2 YFSETQ. V shed 4 bases and J shed 6 bases, with 19 bases lying between them. The CDR3 sequence is 15 residues long.

In nucleotides, the CDR3 is TGTGCCAGTAGTATTCAGGGGGCGGAATATTTT. This encodes CASSIQGAEYF. This sequence joins TRBV19 and TRBJ2-3; TRBD1 matches at 8 bases. V lost 3 bases to trimming and J lost 15 bases; unmatched junction nucleotides: 5. Germline V CDR1 and CDR2: LNHDA, SQIVND (reference sequence). This CDR3 is 11 amino acids long.

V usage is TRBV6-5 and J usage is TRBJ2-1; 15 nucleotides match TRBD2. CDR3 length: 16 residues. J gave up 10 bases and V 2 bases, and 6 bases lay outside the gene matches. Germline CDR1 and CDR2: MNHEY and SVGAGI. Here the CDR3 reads CASSYPGTSGRNEQFF. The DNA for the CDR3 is TGTGCCAGCAGTTACCCCGGGACTAGCGGGAGGAACGAGCAGTTCTTC.

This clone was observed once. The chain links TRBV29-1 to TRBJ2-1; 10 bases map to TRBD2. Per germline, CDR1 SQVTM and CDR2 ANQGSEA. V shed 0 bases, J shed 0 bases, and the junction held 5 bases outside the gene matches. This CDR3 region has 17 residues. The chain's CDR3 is CSVEDPASGSSYNEQFF. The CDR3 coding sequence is TGCAGCGTTGAAGATCCCGCTAGCGGGAGCTCCTACAATGAGCAGTTCTTC.

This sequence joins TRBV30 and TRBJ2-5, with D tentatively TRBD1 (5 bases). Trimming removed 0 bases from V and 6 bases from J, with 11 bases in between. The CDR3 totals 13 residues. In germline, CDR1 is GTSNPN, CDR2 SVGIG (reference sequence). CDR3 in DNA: TGTGCCTGGAGTGTCCAGGGTGGGCAGACCCAGTACTTC. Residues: CAWSVQGGQTQYF.